This T cell receptor (beta chain) is from a study of cytomegalovirus exposure and HLA in healthy donors. Study findings and constraints: Through in vitro validation, a few CMV-associated chains were shown to be specific for CMV antigens. A later analysis linked a missense variant in DCLRE1C to the trimming of TCR beta V and J genes. The authors excluded some V segments, including TRBV6-2 and TRBV6-3, as indistinguishable.

Concerning this clone: The antigen remains unidentified.

Germline-derived CDR1 and CDR2 are SGHVS and FNYEAQ. The CDR3 is made up of 19 amino acids. Trimming at V came to 5 bases and at J to 4 bases, leaving 19 bases not matched to a gene. The PCR was carried out with 60 Vbeta primers and 13 Jbeta primers. Repertoires were generated with immunoSEQ multiplex PCR, while TCRdb's copy carries only in-frame clones and drops some. The repertoire holds some 150,000 clones, with 70% to 90% as singletons. The chain is built from TRBV7-6 and TRBJ2-7; TRBD2 matches at 11 bases. This sequence originates from a man aged 35 to 55 in good health and CMV-seronegative. The specimen sequenced was PBMCs. The CDR3: CASSPGRRLAGGVRYEQYF. CDR3 DNA: TGTGCCAGCAGCCCAGGACGTCGTCTAGCGGGAGGAGTCCGGTACGAGCAGTACTTC.